The entry below describes one T cell receptor (beta chain). Using 200 ng DNA, roughly 33,000 T cell genomes, the sorted-subset replicate PCRs were run. Profiling relied on immunoSEQ multiplex PCR, and the TCRdb table lists in-frame clones only, not all of them. The repertoire holds approximately 2.1 million clones, over 85% seen once, with 0.39% in the top ten. These data are taken from a study of shared clonotypes between healthy human individuals. Investigators divided CD4+ cells into CD45RA+ naive and CD45RA-negative memory subsets. Trimming shortened V by 3 bases and J by 10 bases, and 9 bases separated the two germline ends. This CDR3 comprises 11 residues. Germline V gene lookup returns CDR1 LNHNV and CDR2 YYDKDF (reference sequence).

Input material: naive CD4+ T cells from PBMCs. As to subset: CD45RA+ positively selected. This TCR derives from a man aged 18 to 29 in good health. Some clones in this sample may be carry-over from other donors' samples. V is TRBV15 and J is TRBJ2-5; D gene unclear. The CDR3 spells CATSRREDQYF. CDR3 sequence (DNA): TGTGCCACCAGCAGGCGAGAGGACCAGTACTTC.